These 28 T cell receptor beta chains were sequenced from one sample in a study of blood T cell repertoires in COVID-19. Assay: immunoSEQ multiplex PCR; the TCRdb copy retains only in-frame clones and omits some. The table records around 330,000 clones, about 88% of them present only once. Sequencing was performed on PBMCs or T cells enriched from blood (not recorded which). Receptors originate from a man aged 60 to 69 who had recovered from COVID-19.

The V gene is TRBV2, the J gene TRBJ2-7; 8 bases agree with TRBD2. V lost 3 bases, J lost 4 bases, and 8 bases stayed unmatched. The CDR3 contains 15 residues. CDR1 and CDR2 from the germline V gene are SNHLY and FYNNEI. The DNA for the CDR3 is TGTGCCAGCAGTGATTGGTCCGGGAGGGGATACGAGCAGTACTTC. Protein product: CASSDWSGRGYEQYF.

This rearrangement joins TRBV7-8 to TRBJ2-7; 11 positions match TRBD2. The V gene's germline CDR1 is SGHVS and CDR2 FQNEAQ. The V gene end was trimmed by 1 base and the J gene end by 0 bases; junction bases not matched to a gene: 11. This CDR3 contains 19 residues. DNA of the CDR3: TGTGCCAGCAGCTTAGTCTTGCCTAGCGGGGGGTTCAGCTCCTACGAGCAGTACTTC. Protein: CASSLVLPSGGFSSYEQYF.

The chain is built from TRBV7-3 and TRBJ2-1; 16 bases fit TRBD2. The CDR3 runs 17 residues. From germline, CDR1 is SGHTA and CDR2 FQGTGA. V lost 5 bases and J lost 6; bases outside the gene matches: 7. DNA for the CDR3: TGTGCCAGCAGCGCCGGGACTAGCGGGGGGGCTGGCAATGAGCAGTTCTTC. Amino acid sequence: CASSAGTSGGAGNEQFF.

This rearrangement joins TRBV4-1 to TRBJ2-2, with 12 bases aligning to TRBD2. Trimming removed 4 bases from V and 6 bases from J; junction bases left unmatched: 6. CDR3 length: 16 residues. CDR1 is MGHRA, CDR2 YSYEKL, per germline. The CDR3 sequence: CASSPRLAGGSGELFF. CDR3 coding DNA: TGCGCCAGCAGCCCCCGCCTAGCGGGGGGGTCCGGGGAGCTGTTTTTT.

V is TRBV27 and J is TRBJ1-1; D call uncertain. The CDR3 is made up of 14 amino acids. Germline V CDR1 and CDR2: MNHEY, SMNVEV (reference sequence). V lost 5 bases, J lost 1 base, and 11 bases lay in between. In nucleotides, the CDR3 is TGTGCCAGCAGTGCACCTCAGAAGAACACTGAAGCTTTCTTT. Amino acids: CASSAPQKNTEAFF.

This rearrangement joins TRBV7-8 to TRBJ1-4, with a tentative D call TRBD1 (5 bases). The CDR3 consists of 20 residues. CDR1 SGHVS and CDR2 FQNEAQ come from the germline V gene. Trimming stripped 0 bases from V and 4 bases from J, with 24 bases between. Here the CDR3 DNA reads TGTGCCAGCAGCTTAGCCAGGGTGCTCTCCGCAGCTCGGAGTAATGAAAAACTGTTTTTT. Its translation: CASSLARVLSAARSNEKLFF.

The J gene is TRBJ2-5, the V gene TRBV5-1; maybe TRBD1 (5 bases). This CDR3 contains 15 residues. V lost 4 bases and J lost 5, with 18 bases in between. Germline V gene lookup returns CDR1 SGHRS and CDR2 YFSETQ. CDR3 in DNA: TGCGCCAGCAGCCCCGAAGGGGCGTTGTGGGAGACCCAGTACTTC. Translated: CASSPEGALWETQYF.

CDR3 DNA sequence: TGTGCCAGCAGCTTAGCGCACACCGTAGGAAACACCATATATTTT. Its translation: CASSLAHTVGNTIYF. J is TRBJ1-3 and V is TRBV7-2; D gene uncertain. Germline V gene data show CDR1 as SGHTA and CDR2 as FQGNSA. The CDR3 is 15 amino acids. V was pared by 0 bases and J by 4 bases, with 10 bases between.

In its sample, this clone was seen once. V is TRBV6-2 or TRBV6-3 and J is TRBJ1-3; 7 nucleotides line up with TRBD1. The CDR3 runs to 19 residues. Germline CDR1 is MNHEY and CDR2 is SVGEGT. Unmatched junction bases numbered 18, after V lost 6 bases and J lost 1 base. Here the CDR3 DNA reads TGTGCCAGCAGCTCTGCACTGGGATCGAACAGGGGATCTGGAAACACCATATATTTT. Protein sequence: CASSSALGSNRGSGNTIYF.

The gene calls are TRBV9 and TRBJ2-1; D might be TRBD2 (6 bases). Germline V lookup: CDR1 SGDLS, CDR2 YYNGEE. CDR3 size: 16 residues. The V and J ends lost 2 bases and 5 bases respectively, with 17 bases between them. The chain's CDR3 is CASSVSVASADNEQFF. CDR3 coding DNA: TGTGCCAGCAGCGTTTCGGTGGCTAGCGCTGACAATGAGCAGTTCTTC.

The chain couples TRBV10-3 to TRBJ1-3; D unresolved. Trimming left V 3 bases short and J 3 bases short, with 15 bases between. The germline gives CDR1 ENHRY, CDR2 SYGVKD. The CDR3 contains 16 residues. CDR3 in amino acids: CAISDFSRGSGNTIYF. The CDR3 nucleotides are TGTGCCATCAGTGACTTCTCCCGAGGGAGTGGAAACACCATATATTTT.

The CDR3 loop reads CATSDRGQGSETQYF. The CDR3 nucleotides read TGTGCCACCAGTGATCGTGGACAGGGAAGTGAGACCCAGTACTTC. The chain employs TRBV24-1 and TRBJ2-5, with TRBD1 matching 8 bases. CDR3 length equals 15 residues. Losses at the gene ends were 3 bases for V and 5 bases for J; bases not matched to a gene: 7. Germline V lookup: CDR1 KGHDR, CDR2 SFDVKD.

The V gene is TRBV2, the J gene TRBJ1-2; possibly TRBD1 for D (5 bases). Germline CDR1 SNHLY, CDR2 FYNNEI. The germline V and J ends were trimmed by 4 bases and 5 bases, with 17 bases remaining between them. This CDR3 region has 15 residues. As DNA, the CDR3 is TGTGCCAGCAGTGTTTCAGGGTTAACCTTTTATGGCTACACCTTC. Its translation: CASSVSGLTFYGYTF.

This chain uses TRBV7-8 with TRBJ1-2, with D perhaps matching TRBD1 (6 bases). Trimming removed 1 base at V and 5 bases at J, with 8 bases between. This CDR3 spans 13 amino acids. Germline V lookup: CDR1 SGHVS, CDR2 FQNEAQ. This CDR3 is CASSLGQDYGYTF. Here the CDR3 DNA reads TGTGCCAGCAGCTTAGGACAGGATTATGGCTACACCTTC.

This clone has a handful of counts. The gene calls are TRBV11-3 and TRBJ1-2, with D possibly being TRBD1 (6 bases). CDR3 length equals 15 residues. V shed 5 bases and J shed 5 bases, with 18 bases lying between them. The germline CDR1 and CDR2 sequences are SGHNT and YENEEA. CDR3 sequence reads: CASSKSGEFLYGYTF. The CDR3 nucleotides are TGTGCCAGCAGCAAGTCAGGGGAATTCTTGTATGGCTACACCTTC. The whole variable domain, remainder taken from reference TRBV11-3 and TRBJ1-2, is EAGVVQSPRYKIIEKKQPVAFWCNPISGHNTLYWYLQNLGQGPELLIRYENEEAVDDSQLPKDRFSAERLKGVDSTLKIQPAELGDSAVYLCASSKSGEFLYGYTFGSGTRLTVV.

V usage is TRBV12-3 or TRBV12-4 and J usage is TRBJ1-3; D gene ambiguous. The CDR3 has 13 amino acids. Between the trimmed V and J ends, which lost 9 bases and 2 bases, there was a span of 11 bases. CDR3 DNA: TGTGCCAGTTCCACTCCAACTGGAAACACCATATATTTT. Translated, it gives CASSTPTGNTIYF.

The CDR3 loop reads CASSWGQVDRNEQFF. The CDR3 nucleotides read TGTGCCAGCAGTTGGGGACAGGTGGATCGCAATGAGCAGTTCTTC. The genes are TRBV6-5 and TRBJ2-1; 8 bases are shared with TRBD1. The CDR3 sequence is 15 residues long. The germline V gene encodes CDR1 MNHEY and CDR2 SVGAGI. Trimming cost V 4 bases and J 6 bases; bases outside gene matches: 8.

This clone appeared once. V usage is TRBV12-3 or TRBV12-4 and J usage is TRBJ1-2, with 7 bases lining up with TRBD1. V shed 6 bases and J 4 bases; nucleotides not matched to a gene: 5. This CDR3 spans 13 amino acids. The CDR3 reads CASRDRAGYGYTF. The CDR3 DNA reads TGTGCCAGCAGAGACAGGGCCGGCTATGGCTACACCTTC.

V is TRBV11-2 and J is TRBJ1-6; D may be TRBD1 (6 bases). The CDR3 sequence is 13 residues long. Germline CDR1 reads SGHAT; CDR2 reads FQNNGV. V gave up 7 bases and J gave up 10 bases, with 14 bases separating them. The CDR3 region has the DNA TGTGCCAGCACCTACAGGGTGTCCTCACCCCTCCACTTT. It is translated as CASTYRVSSPLHF.

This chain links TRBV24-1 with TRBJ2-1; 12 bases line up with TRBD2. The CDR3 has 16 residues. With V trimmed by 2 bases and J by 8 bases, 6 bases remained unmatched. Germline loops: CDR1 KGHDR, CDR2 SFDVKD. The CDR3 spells CATSDSGLAGWDEQFF. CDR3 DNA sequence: TGTGCCACCAGTGATTCAGGACTAGCGGGATGGGATGAGCAGTTCTTC.

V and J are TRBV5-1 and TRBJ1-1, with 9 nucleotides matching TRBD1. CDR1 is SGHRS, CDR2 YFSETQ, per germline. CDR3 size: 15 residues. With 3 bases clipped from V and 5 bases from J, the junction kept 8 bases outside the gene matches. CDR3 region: CASSSQGATWTEAFF. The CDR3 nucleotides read TGCGCCAGCAGCTCACAGGGGGCGACGTGGACTGAAGCTTTCTTT.

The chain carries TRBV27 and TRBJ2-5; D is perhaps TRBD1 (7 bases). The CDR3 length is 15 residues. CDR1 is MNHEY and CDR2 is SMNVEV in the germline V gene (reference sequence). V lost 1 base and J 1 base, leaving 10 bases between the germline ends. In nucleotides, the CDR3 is TGTGCCAGCAGTTTATTGCGGGACAGCCAAGAGACCCAGTACTTC. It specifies CASSLLRDSQETQYF.

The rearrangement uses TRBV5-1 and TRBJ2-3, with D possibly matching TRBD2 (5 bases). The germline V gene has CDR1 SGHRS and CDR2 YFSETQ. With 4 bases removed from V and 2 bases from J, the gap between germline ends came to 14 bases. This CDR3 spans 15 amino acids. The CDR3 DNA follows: TGCGCCAGCAGCCCTGGTCGGACTGCCACAGATACGCAGTATTTT. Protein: CASSPGRTATDTQYF.

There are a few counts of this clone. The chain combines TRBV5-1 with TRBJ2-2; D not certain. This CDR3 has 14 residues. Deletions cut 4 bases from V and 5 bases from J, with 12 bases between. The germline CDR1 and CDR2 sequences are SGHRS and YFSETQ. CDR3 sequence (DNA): TGCGCCAGCAGCCGGGTGGTCAGTACCGGGGAGCTGTTTTTT. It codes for CASSRVVSTGELFF.

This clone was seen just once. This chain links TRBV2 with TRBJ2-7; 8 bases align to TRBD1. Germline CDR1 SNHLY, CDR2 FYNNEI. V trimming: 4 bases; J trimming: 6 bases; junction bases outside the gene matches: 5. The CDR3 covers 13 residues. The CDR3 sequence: CASSGQGLSEQYF. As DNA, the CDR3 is TGTGCCAGCAGTGGACAGGGGTTAAGCGAGCAGTACTTC.

The DNA of the CDR3 is TGCGCCAGCAGCGTACAAGGGGGGGTGAACACTGAAGCTTTCTTT. Its protein product is CASSVQGGVNTEAFF. This chain uses TRBV5-1 with TRBJ1-1, with TRBD1 as a possible D gene (6 bases). Trimming stripped 4 bases from V and 0 bases from J, with 13 bases between. The CDR3 is 15 amino acids. Germline loops: CDR1 SGHRS, CDR2 YFSETQ.

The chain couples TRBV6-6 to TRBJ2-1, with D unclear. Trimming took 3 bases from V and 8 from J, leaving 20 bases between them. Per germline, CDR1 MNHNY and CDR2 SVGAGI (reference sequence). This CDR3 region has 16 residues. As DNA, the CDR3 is TGTGCCAGCAGTTATTTTGTTGGCGGCCAGACGGATGAGCAGTTCTTC. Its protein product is CASSYFVGGQTDEQFF.

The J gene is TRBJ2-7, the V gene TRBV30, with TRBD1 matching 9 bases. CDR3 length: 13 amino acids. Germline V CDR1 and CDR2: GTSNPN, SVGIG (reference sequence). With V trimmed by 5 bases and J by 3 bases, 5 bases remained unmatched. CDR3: CAWRKTGGYEQYF. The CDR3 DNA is TGTGCCTGGCGTAAGACAGGGGGCTACGAGCAGTACTTC.